The 19 T cell receptor beta chains presented below share a single source sample, sequenced in a study of PD-L1 blockade in urothelial cancer. Method: immunoSEQ multiplex PCR; TCRdb's copy keeps in-frame clones and lacks some. The repertoire has about 87,000 clones, 80% to 85% of them found once; the top ten carry roughly 2%. As for time point: pretreatment peripheral blood. The material was PBMCs, obtained around atezolizumab (anti-PD-L1) treatment. These receptors originate from a man aged 60 to 69 with urothelial cancer.

The gene calls are TRBV28 and TRBJ1-2; 8 nucleotides agree with TRBD1. The CDR3 sequence is 14 residues long. The J segment lost 3 bases and the V segment lost 7 bases, leaving 7 bases of the junction unmatched. Germline V gene data show CDR1 as MDHEN and CDR2 as SYDVKM. CDR3 sequence reads: CASIQSGGDYGYTF. For the CDR3, the DNA is TGTGCCAGCATTCAATCAGGGGGCGACTATGGCTACACCTTC.

This chain's CDR3 is CASSLFGTGRRRGANVLTF. The DNA for the CDR3 is TGTGCCAGTAGCTTGTTCGGGACAGGGCGCCGTCGGGGGGCCAACGTCCTGACTTTC. The chain is built from TRBV19 and TRBJ2-6, with 9 bases aligning to TRBD1. This CDR3 is built from 19 residues. Germline V lookup: CDR1 LNHDA, CDR2 SQIVND (reference sequence). The V segment lost 6 bases and the J segment 4 bases; nucleotides outside the gene matches: 16. Filled out from reference TRBV19 and TRBJ2-6, the complete variable domain reads DGGITQSPKYLFRKEGQNVTLSCEQNLNHDAMYWYRQDPGQGLRLIYYSQIVNDFQKGDIAEGYSVSREKKESFPLTVTSAQKNPTAFYLCASSLFGTGRRRGANVLTFGAGSRLTVL.

The V gene is TRBV4-1, the J gene TRBJ2-4, with 11 bases identical to TRBD2. The CDR3 is 21 amino acids. V trimming: 0 bases; J trimming: 0 bases; junction bases outside the gene matches: 13. The germline V gene encodes CDR1 MGHRA and CDR2 YSYEKL. The CDR3 nucleotides read TGCGCCAGCAGCCAAGATCTTTCCCTAGCGGGAGGAACTCTAGCCAAAAACATTCAGTACTTC. This codes for CASSQDLSLAGGTLAKNIQYF.

The V and J genes are TRBV5-6 and TRBJ1-1; TRBD1 matches 9 bases. Germline trimming cut 4 bases from V and 5 bases from J; bases unmatched to any gene: 9. The CDR3 sequence is 15 residues long. Germline CDR1 reads SGHDT; CDR2 reads YYEEEE. The CDR3 DNA is TGTGCCAGCAGCGCAGGACAGGGGTTGGCGACTGAAGCTTTCTTT. Its protein product is CASSAGQGLATEAFF.

The chain is built from TRBV28 and TRBJ2-7, with a possible D match to TRBD2 (5 bases). Germline-derived CDR1 and CDR2 are MDHEN and SYDVKM. This CDR3 has 12 amino acids. V gave up 6 bases and J gave up 0 bases, with 6 bases separating them. CDR3 nucleotides: TGTGCCAGCAGCGGGGTCTCCTACGAGCAGTACTTC. Translation: CASSGVSYEQYF.

The chain is built from TRBV7-2 and TRBJ2-7; 8 bases are a match to TRBD1. The V gene end was trimmed by 5 bases and the J gene end by 3 bases; junction bases not matched to a gene: 9. The CDR3 is 15 residues long. Germline V lookup: CDR1 SGHTA, CDR2 FQGNSA. The CDR3 is CASSAGQGIVYEQYF. CDR3 coding DNA: TGTGCCAGCAGCGCCGGACAGGGAATCGTCTACGAGCAGTACTTC. Together with reference TRBV7-2 and TRBJ2-7, the CDR3 gives the full variable domain: GAGVSQSPSNKVTEKGKDVELRCDPISGHTALYWYRQSLGQGLEFLIYFQGNSAPDKSGLPSDRFSAERTGGSVSTLTIQRTQQEDSAVYLCASSAGQGIVYEQYFGPGTRLTVT.

The rearrangement links TRBV4-3 to TRBJ2-3; perhaps TRBD2 as D (6 bases). Deletions cut 1 base from V and 10 bases from J, with 9 bases between. Germline V gene sequence: CDR1 LGHNA, CDR2 YSLEER. This CDR3 contains 12 residues. CDR3 sequence (DNA): TGCGCCAGCAGCCAAGGCGGGGTATCGCAGTATTTT. Its protein product is CASSQGGVSQYF.

The chain links TRBV7-7 to TRBJ2-7, with D maybe TRBD1 (6 bases). V shed 5 bases and J shed 3 bases, with 11 bases lying between them. Germline V gene lookup returns CDR1 SSHAT and CDR2 FNYEAQ (reference sequence). This CDR3 region has 13 residues. CDR3 protein: CASSKGQLYEQYF. The CDR3 DNA sequence: TGTGCCAGCAGCAAAGGACAGCTCTACGAGCAGTACTTC.

The rearrangement uses TRBV25-1 and TRBJ2-2, with TRBD2 matching 12 bases. CDR1 is MGHDK, CDR2 SYGVNS, per germline. V shed 0 bases and J 5 bases; nucleotides not matched to a gene: 7. The CDR3 runs 18 residues. The CDR3 loop reads CASSEYILAGGGTGELFF. The CDR3 DNA is TGTGCCAGCAGTGAATATATCCTAGCGGGAGGGGGTACCGGGGAGCTGTTTTTT.

The chain recombines TRBV10-2 with TRBJ2-1; 13 positions agree with TRBD2. The CDR3 spans 15 residues. With V trimmed by 4 bases and J by 5 bases, 2 bases remained unmatched. Germline V gene sequence: CDR1 WSHSY, CDR2 SAAADI. CDR3 amino acids: CASSAGTSGNNEQFF. The CDR3 DNA follows: TGCGCCAGCAGTGCCGGGACTAGCGGGAACAATGAGCAGTTCTTC.

This rearrangement joins TRBV27 to TRBJ1-5, with D tentatively TRBD1 (6 bases). Trimming cost V 6 bases and J 2 bases, with 14 bases left between them. This CDR3 is 15 amino acids long. The V gene's germline CDR1 is MNHEY and CDR2 SMNVEV (reference sequence). CDR3 in DNA: TGTGCCAGCAGGCTACAGGGCTCAGGCAATCAGCCCCAGCATTTT. Translating gives CASRLQGSGNQPQHF.

This chain links TRBV10-1 with TRBJ2-1; D remains unclear. The CDR3 is 15 amino acids. Germline values: CDR1 WNHNN, CDR2 SYGVQD (reference sequence). With 5 bases removed from V and 3 bases from J, the gap between germline ends came to 14 bases. The CDR3 DNA reads as TGCGCCAGCAGTCCTTTACAACGTGGCTACAATGAGCAGTTCTTC. It codes for CASSPLQRGYNEQFF.

This clone has only a few counts. Other nucleotide sequences in the sample specify the same CDR3. This chain joins TRBV18 and TRBJ1-2; 12 bases match TRBD1. The J segment lost 4 bases and the V segment lost 1 base, leaving 1 base of the junction unmatched. Germline V gene lookup returns CDR1 KGHSH and CDR2 LQKENI. The CDR3 contains 15 residues. The CDR3 sequence is CASSPRDRGPYGYTF. CDR3 DNA: TGTGCCAGCTCACCACGGGACAGGGGGCCCTATGGCTACACCTTC.

Written as DNA, the CDR3 is TGTGCCATCAGTGAGAACAGGGACGAGCAGTACTTC. Amino acid sequence: CAISENRDEQYF. The J gene is TRBJ2-7, the V gene TRBV10-3; TRBD1 might be the D (6 bases). Trimming pared 2 bases from V and 5 bases from J, leaving 7 bases between. The CDR3 runs to 12 residues. CDR1 is ENHRY and CDR2 is SYGVKD in the germline V gene.

About this clone itself: An end of the junction differs from the germline gene, which may be a read error. This chain joins TRBV25-1 and TRBJ2-3; D gene unclear. This CDR3 region has 12 residues. Looked up from germline, CDR1 is MGHDK and CDR2 is SYGVNS. The CDR3 protein is CASGFHGDPQYF. The CDR3 DNA sequence: TGTGCCAGCGGATTTCACGGAGATCCGCAGTATTTT. The full variable domain, in which reference TRBV25-1 and TRBJ2-3 provide the parts outside the CDR3, is EADIYQTPRYLVIGTGKKITLECSQTMGHDKMYWYQQDPGMELHLIHYSYGVNSTEKGDLSSESTVSRIRTEHFPLTLESARPSHTSQYLCASGFHGDPQYFGPGTRLTVL.

The chain couples TRBV6-1 to TRBJ2-1; D possibly corresponds to TRBD2 (5 bases). The CDR3 has 15 residues. Germline CDR1 reads MNHNS; CDR2 reads SASEGT. Trimming cost V 6 bases and J 4 bases, with 16 bases left between them. Written as DNA, the CDR3 is TGTGCCAGCAGGCTGACAACCACGGGATACAATGAGCAGTTCTTC. This translates into CASRLTTTGYNEQFF.

The chain is built from TRBV28 and TRBJ1-2; the match to TRBD1 covers 9 bases. This CDR3 has 15 amino acids. Trimming cost V 5 bases and J 3 bases; bases outside gene matches: 7. Germline V gene data show CDR1 as MDHEN and CDR2 as SYDVKM. The CDR3 nucleotides read TGTGCCAGCAGTGGTACCGGGACAGGGTACTATGGCTACACCTTC. This encodes CASSGTGTGYYGYTF.

As DNA, the CDR3 is TGTGCCAGTAGCCCAAGGGGGCTTACCGGGGAGCTGTTTTTT. This codes for CASSPRGLTGELFF. The V call is TRBV19, the J call TRBJ2-2, with 7 bases that match TRBD1. CDR1 LNHDA and CDR2 SQIVND come from the germline V gene (reference sequence). J gave up 5 bases and V 6 bases, and 6 bases lay outside the gene matches. The CDR3 has 14 amino acids.

The gene calls are TRBV9 and TRBJ2-3, with 10 nucleotides matching TRBD1. There are 17 residues in the CDR3. The V gene's germline CDR1 is SGDLS and CDR2 YYNGEE. Trimming removed 0 bases from V and 4 bases from J; junction bases left unmatched: 8. The CDR3 region is CASSVEIGTGVPDTQYF. The DNA of the CDR3 is TGTGCCAGCAGCGTAGAAATAGGGACAGGGGTGCCAGATACGCAGTATTTT.